One sample yielded the 20 T cell receptor beta chains listed below, sequenced in a study of memory CD4+ T cells and cytomegalovirus serostatus. Using immunoSEQ multiplex PCR, the repertoire was profiled, and TCRdb retains in-frame clones only, with some absent. Of tens of thousands of clones listed, roughly 79% are singletons. Single viable CD3+CD4+CD8-CD45RO+ cells were sorted as the memory CD4+ T cells. Material: memory CD4+ T cells from blood. The receptors derive from an adult in good health and CMV-seronegative.

The J gene is TRBJ1-5, the V gene TRBV6-6; tentative D call: TRBD1 (5 bases). Germline V gene lookup returns CDR1 MNHNY and CDR2 SVGAGI (reference sequence). The CDR3 has 14 amino acids. Trimming cost V 6 bases and J 0 bases, with 9 bases left between them. The CDR3 DNA is TGTGCCAGCAGCAGGGCTAGTAGCAATCAGCCCCAGCATTTT. This sequence encodes CASSRASSNQPQHF.

This clone was seen more than once but under ten times. The chain couples TRBV6-5 to TRBJ2-7, with D possibly being TRBD2 (6 bases). Germline V CDR1 and CDR2: MNHEY, SVGAGI. V was pared by 2 bases and J by 6 bases, with 11 bases between. The CDR3 contains 13 residues. CDR3 in amino acids: CASSYGGAPEQYF. CDR3 sequence (DNA): TGTGCCAGCAGTTACGGAGGGGCACCCGAGCAGTACTTC.

The rearrangement uses TRBV5-1 and TRBJ1-2; D is ambiguous. Germline-derived CDR1 and CDR2 are SGHRS and YFSETQ. This CDR3 has 15 amino acids. The V and J ends lost 0 bases and 4 bases respectively, with 13 bases between them. The DNA for the CDR3 is TGCGCCAGCAGCTTGGGACGGAATCCTCTCTATGGCTACACCTTC. The encoded protein is CASSLGRNPLYGYTF. Variable domain in full (rest from reference TRBV5-1 and TRBJ1-2): KAGVTQTPRYLIKTRGQQVTLSCSPISGHRSVSWYQQTPGQGLQFLFEYFSETQRNKGNFPGRFSGRQFSNSRSEMNVSTLELGDSALYLCASSLGRNPLYGYTFGSGTRLTVV.

This chain joins TRBV4-1 and TRBJ2-2, with TRBD1 matching over 9 bases. V lost 0 bases, J lost 7 bases, and 3 bases stayed unmatched. There are 15 residues in the CDR3. CDR1 is MGHRA and CDR2 is YSYEKL in the germline V gene. The CDR3 DNA follows: TGCGCCAGCAGCCAAGAAACAGGGGGCAACGGGGAGCTGTTTTTT. Encoded protein: CASSQETGGNGELFF.

This clone was recorded once. The genes are TRBV9 and TRBJ1-1; perhaps TRBD1 as D (6 bases). Per the germline V gene, CDR1 is SGDLS and CDR2 is YYNGEE. Trimming cost V 4 bases and J 3 bases, with 16 bases left between them. The CDR3 extends over 15 amino acids. The CDR3 here is CASSPTTGLHTEAFF. CDR3 DNA sequence: TGTGCCAGCAGCCCCACAACAGGGTTGCACACTGAAGCTTTCTTT.

V usage is TRBV7-2 and J usage is TRBJ1-2; 7 bases map to TRBD1. Trimming at V came to 5 bases and at J to 4 bases, leaving 7 bases not matched to a gene. The CDR3 length is 14 residues. The germline CDR1 and CDR2 sequences are SGHTA and FQGNSA. CDR3 DNA sequence: TGTGCCAGCAGCCCCTCGAACAGGGGCTATGGCTACACCTTC. Protein: CASSPSNRGYGYTF.

The chain carries TRBV6-5 and TRBJ1-1; D is unclear. V dropped 2 bases and J dropped 4 bases, with 11 bases sitting between them. Per germline, CDR1 MNHEY and CDR2 SVGAGI. This CDR3 spans 14 amino acids. The CDR3 region is CASSYVPGSTEAFF. The CDR3 DNA sequence: TGTGCCAGCAGTTACGTTCCGGGGAGCACTGAAGCTTTCTTT.

This sequence joins TRBV7-2 and TRBJ2-7; D is unresolved. Deletions cut 1 base from V and 7 bases from J, with 11 bases between. The CDR3 sequence is 13 residues long. Germline-derived CDR1 and CDR2 are SGHTA and FQGNSA. The CDR3 spells CASSLVVGQEQYF. The CDR3 DNA is TGTGCCAGCAGCTTAGTGGTGGGCCAAGAGCAGTACTTC.

The chain is built from TRBV5-8 and TRBJ1-5; D is uncertain. CDR1 SGHTS and CDR2 YDEGEE come from the germline V gene. Trimming shortened V by 4 bases and J by 4 bases, and 12 bases separated the two germline ends. This CDR3 spans 14 amino acids. The DNA for the CDR3 is TGTGCCAGCAGCCCCGCACGGGGTAATCAGCCCCAGCATTTT. Translated, it gives CASSPARGNQPQHF.

The CDR3 region has the DNA TGTGCCAGCAGCTTAAGCCGGATCCCGACAGGCGAGCAGTACTTC. It yields the protein CASSLSRIPTGEQYF. The genes are TRBV7-2 and TRBJ2-7; D possibly corresponds to TRBD1 (6 bases). Deletions cut 2 bases from V and 6 bases from J, with 17 bases between. In germline, CDR1 is SGHTA, CDR2 FQGNSA. The CDR3 sequence is 15 residues long.

The chain employs TRBV18 and TRBJ1-3; D is possibly TRBD1 (6 bases). The germline gives CDR1 KGHSH, CDR2 LQKENI. The V gene lost 6 bases and the J gene lost 4 bases, with 16 bases spanning the gap. The CDR3 runs to 15 residues. The CDR3 spells CASSGSGGLGNTIYF. Here the CDR3 DNA reads TGTGCCAGCTCCGGAAGCGGGGGGCTCGGAAACACCATATATTTT.

The chain combines TRBV14 with TRBJ2-7, with 8 bases identical to TRBD1. The CDR3 has 15 residues. Germline V gives CDR1 SGHDN, CDR2 FVKESK. The ends lost 2 bases at V and 3 bases at J; junction bases unmatched: 6. CDR3 bases: TGTGCCAGCAGCCAATCCCGGGACAGGCGCTACGAGCAGTACTTC. Protein product: CASSQSRDRRYEQYF.

V is TRBV20-1 and J is TRBJ2-7, with D perhaps matching TRBD1 (5 bases). This CDR3 region has 11 residues. V lost 0 bases and J 9 bases, leaving 9 bases between the germline ends. Germline assignment: CDR1 DFQATT and CDR2 SNEGSKA (reference sequence). The CDR3 DNA follows: TGCAGTGCTAGAGATGGTAGGGGGCAGTACTTC. Protein product: CSARDGRGQYF.

The rearrangement links TRBV7-2 to TRBJ1-2; TRBD1 aligns across 9 bases. Germline CDR1 is SGHTA and CDR2 is FQGNSA. The CDR3 contains 14 residues. The junction had 6 bases not matched to a gene; V was cut back by 3 bases and J by 7 bases. In DNA form, the CDR3 reads TGTGCCAGCAGCTTGACGACAGGGGGTGTTGGCTACACCTTC. It yields the protein CASSLTTGGVGYTF.

The chain recombines TRBV28 with TRBJ1-1; D is possibly TRBD1 (5 bases). This CDR3 spans 17 amino acids. V shed 6 bases and J shed 0 bases, with 20 bases lying between them. In germline, CDR1 is MDHEN, CDR2 SYDVKM. This chain's CDR3 is CASSPGRGAYMNTEAFF. The CDR3 coding sequence is TGTGCCAGCAGCCCCGGGAGGGGCGCTTACATGAACACTGAAGCTTTCTTT.

This clone was seen once. J is TRBJ1-3 and V is TRBV4-3; 7 nucleotides match TRBD1. V gave up 0 bases and J gave up 0 bases; unmatched junction bases: 5. This CDR3 is 17 amino acids long. CDR1 is LGHNA and CDR2 is YSLEER in the germline V gene. This chain's CDR3 is CASSQDPTGSSGNTIYF. The CDR3 DNA is TGCGCCAGCAGCCAAGACCCGACAGGGAGCTCTGGAAACACCATATATTTT.

There are a few counts of this clone. The J gene is TRBJ1-2, the V gene TRBV4-3, with D maybe TRBD1 (5 bases). This CDR3 contains 14 residues. The germline V gene has CDR1 LGHNA and CDR2 YSLEER. Trimming cost V 3 bases and J 4 bases, with 12 bases left between them. The DNA for the CDR3 is TGCGCCAGCAGCCAGGGTCAGGGAGGCTATGGCTACACCTTC. This codes for CASSQGQGGYGYTF.

V is TRBV10-3 and J is TRBJ2-3, with 8 bases that match TRBD1. Trimming removed 7 bases from V and 5 bases from J; junction bases left unmatched: 8. This CDR3 spans 14 amino acids. Germline lookup yields CDR1 ENHRY and CDR2 SYGVKD. The CDR3: CAINVGQDQDTQYF. CDR3 DNA sequence: TGTGCCATCAATGTGGGACAGGACCAAGATACGCAGTATTTT.

CDR3 in amino acids: CASSEGVGALRNEQFF. The CDR3 bases are TGTGCCAGCAGTGAAGGGGTAGGGGCCCTACGAAATGAGCAGTTCTTC. V usage is TRBV6-1 and J usage is TRBJ2-1; a weak D match, TRBD1 (5 bases). This CDR3 has 16 residues. Germline V gives CDR1 MNHNS, CDR2 SASEGT. V lost 1 base, J lost 7 bases, and 17 bases lay in between.

The chain recombines TRBV4-2 with TRBJ2-3; 9 bases fit TRBD2. The CDR3 runs to 16 residues. Germline assignment: CDR1 LGHNA and CDR2 YNFKEQ. Trimming at V came to 2 bases and at J to 2 bases, leaving 5 bases not matched to a gene. For the CDR3, the DNA is TGTGCCAGCAGCCAAAATAGCGGGGGTGACACAGATACGCAGTATTTT. It is translated as CASSQNSGGDTDTQYF.